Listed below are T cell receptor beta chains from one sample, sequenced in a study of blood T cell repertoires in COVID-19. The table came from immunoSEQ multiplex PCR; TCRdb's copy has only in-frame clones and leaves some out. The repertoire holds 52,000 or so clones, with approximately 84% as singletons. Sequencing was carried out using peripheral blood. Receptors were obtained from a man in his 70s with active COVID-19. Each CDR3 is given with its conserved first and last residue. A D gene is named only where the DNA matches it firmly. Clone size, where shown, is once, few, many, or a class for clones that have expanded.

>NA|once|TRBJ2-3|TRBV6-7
CASSYSPRVADTQYF
TGTGCCAGCAGTTACTCGCCCCGGGTAGCAGATACGCAGTATTTT
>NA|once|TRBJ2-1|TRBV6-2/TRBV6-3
CASSWGRGQGEQFF
TGTGCCAGCAGTTGGGGGCGTGGGCAGGGAGAGCAGTTCTTC
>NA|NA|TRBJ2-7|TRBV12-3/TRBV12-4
CASSLIVGEQYF
TGTGCCAGCAGTTTAATAGTCGGCGAGCAGTACTTC
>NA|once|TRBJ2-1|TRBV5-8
CASSPTTTARSYNEQFF
TGTGCCAGCAGCCCAACTACTACCGCTCGATCCTACAATGAGCAGTTCTTC
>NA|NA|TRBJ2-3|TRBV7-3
CASSSGSTDTQYF
TGTGCCAGCAGCTCGGGGAGCACAGATACGCAGTATTTT
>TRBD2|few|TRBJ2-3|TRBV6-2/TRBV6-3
CASSPSSGGTDTQYF
TGTGCCAGCAGTCCCTCTAGCGGGGGCACAGATACGCAGTATTTT
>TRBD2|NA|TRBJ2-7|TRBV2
CASRWAREAEQYF
TGTGCCAGCAGGTGGGCGCGGGAGGCCGAGCAGTACTTC
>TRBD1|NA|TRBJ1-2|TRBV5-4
CASSLQGARSYTF
TGTGCCAGCAGCTTACAGGGGGCGCGGAGCTACACCTTC
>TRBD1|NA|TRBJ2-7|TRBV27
CASSETGLGNYEQYF
TGTGCCAGCAGTGAGACAGGGTTAGGGAACTACGAGCAGTACTTC
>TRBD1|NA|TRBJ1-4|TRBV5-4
CASSRQEGAREKLFF
TGTGCCAGCAGCAGACAGGAGGGGGCGCGTGAAAAACTGTTTTTT
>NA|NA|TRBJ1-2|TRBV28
CASSLYRDGYTF
TGTGCCAGCAGTTTATACAGGGATGGCTACACCTTC
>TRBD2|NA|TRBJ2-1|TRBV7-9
CASSPRTSSSYNEQFF
TGTGCCAGCAGCCCGAGGACTAGCTCTTCCTACAATGAGCAGTTCTTC
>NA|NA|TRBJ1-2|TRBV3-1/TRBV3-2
CASSHTSAGVYGYTF
TGTGCCAGCAGCCACACATCAGCGGGGGTCTATGGCTACACCTTC
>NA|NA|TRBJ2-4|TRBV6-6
CASSPGLAKNIQYF
TGTGCCAGCAGCCCGGGACTAGCCAAAAACATTCAGTACTTC
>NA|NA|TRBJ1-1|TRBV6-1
CASSGHLRGGSAEAFF
TGTGCCAGCAGTGGCCACCTTAGGGGGGGGTCAGCTGAAGCTTTCTTT
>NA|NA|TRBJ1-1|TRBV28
CASSSRRGEAFF
TGTGCCAGCAGTTCGAGAAGGGGGGAAGCTTTCTTT
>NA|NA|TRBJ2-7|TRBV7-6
CASSSSGTLGYEQYF
TGTGCCAGCAGCTCGTCGGGGACACTGGGCTACGAGCAGTACTTC
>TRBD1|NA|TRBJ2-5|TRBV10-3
CAISESDRAETQYF
TGTGCCATCAGTGAGTCGGACAGGGCGGAGACCCAGTACTTC
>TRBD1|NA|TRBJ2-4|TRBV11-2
CASSRLTGWDIQYF
TGTGCCAGCAGCCGCCTGACAGGGTGGGACATTCAGTACTTC
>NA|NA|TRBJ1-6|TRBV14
CASSLNSGSPLHF
TGTGCCAGCAGTCTCAACAGCGGCTCACCCCTCCACTTT
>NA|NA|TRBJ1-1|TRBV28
CASSLLEEAFF
TGTGCCAGCAGTTTATTGGAGGAAGCTTTCTTT
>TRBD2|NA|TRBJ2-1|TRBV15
CATSLRVAGGHDEQFF
TGTGCCACCAGTTTACGAGTAGCGGGAGGGCATGATGAGCAGTTCTTC
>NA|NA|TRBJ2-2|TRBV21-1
CASSKESGGGTGELFF
TGTGCCAGCAGCAAAGAAAGCGGAGGTGGGACCGGGGAGCTGTTTTTT
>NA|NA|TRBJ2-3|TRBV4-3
CASSQEHSPSTDTQYF
TGCGCCAGCAGCCAAGAACACAGCCCTAGCACAGATACGCAGTATTTT
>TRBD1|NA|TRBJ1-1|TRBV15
CATSPTDRGPGAFF
TGTGCCACCAGCCCCACCGACAGGGGGCCTGGAGCTTTCTTT
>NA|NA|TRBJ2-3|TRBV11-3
CASSLGGGTEGTDTQYF
TGTGCCAGCAGCTTAGGGGGCGGGACGGAGGGTACAGATACGCAGTATTTT
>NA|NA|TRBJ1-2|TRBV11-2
CASSLDSQARGYTF
TGTGCCAGCAGCTTAGATAGTCAGGCTCGCGGCTACACCTTC
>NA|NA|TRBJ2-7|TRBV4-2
CASSQDGYEQYF
TGTGCCAGCAGCCAAGACGGGTACGAGCAGTACTTC
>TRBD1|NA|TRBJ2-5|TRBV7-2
CASSQDRGKQETQYF
TGTGCCAGCAGCCAGGACAGGGGAAAACAAGAGACCCAGTACTTC
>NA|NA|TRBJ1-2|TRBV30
CAWSVTRTTGYTF
TGTGCCTGGAGTGTAACCAGGACAACGGGCTACACCTTC
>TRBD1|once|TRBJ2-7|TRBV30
CAWDRGQGSSEQYF
TGTGCCTGGGATAGGGGACAGGGGAGTTCCGAGCAGTACTTC
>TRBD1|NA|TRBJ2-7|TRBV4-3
CASSQDGTGLISF
TGCGCCAGCAGCCAAGACGGGACAGGGCTTATTTCCTTC
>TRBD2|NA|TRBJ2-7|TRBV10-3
CAISESSGRVNEQYF
TGTGCCATCAGTGAGTCTAGCGGGAGGGTAAACGAGCAGTACTTC
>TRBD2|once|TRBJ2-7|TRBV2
CASSEASGGGEQYF
TGTGCCAGCAGTGAAGCTAGCGGGGGGGGAGAGCAGTACTTC
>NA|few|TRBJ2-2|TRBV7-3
CASSLIAGTGELFF
TGTGCCAGCAGCTTAATCGCAGGCACCGGGGAGCTGTTTTTT
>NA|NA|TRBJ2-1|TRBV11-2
CASSFQMSYNEQFF
TGTGCCAGCAGCTTCCAGATGTCCTACAATGAGCAGTTCTTC
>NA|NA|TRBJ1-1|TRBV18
CASSPRENTEAFF
TGTGCCAGCTCACCACGAGAGAACACTGAAGCTTTCTTT
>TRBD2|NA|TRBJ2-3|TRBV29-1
CSVAGTSGRTDTQYF
TGCAGCGTTGCGGGGACTAGCGGTAGGACAGATACGCAGTATTTT
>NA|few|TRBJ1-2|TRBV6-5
CASSLSDRNYGYTF
TGTGCCAGCAGTCTATCGGACAGAAACTATGGCTACACCTTC
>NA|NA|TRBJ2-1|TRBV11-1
CASSLGSDYNEQFF
TGTGCCAGCAGCTTAGGGTCAGACTACAATGAGCAGTTCTTC
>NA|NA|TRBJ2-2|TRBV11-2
CASSSLPGRETTGELFF
TGTGCCAGCAGCTCCCTCCCCGGACGGGAGACCACCGGGGAGCTGTTTTTT
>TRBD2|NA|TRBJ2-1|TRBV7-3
CASSLTSGDSYNEQFF
TGTGCCAGCAGCTTAACTAGCGGGGACTCCTACAATGAGCAGTTCTTC
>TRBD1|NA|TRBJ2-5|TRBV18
CASSPSDRGGQETQYF
TGTGCCAGCTCACCCTCGGACAGGGGAGGCCAAGAGACCCAGTACTTC
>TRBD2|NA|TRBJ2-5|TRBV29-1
CSVSRGSQETQYF
TGCAGCGTTTCCCGCGGGAGCCAAGAGACCCAGTACTTC
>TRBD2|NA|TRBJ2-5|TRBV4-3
CASSQGLAGGVETQYF
TGCGCCAGCAGCCAAGGACTAGCGGGAGGTGTGGAGACCCAGTACTTC